The 6 T cell receptor beta chains reported below all come from one sample, sequenced in a study of blood T cells in healthy people across ages. The second PCR ran about 6 to 11 cycles with a sample-barcoded 5' primer and J-beta primers. TCRdb reprocessed the 5' RACE reads via MiXCR and lists one record per CDR3 protein. The table records roughly 680,000 distinct CDR3 sequences, under 25% of them present only once. The sample taken for sequencing was blood. These receptors all come from a man between 65 and 80 years old in good health.

In its sample, this clonotype was seen a few times. The chain is built from TRBV30 and TRBJ2-1; 12 bases align to TRBD2. The CDR3 is 14 amino acids. The V segment lost 5 bases and the J segment 9 bases; nucleotides outside the gene matches: 8. CDR1 is GTSNPN, CDR2 SVGIG, per germline (reference sequence). The CDR3 is CAWYRLAGDREQFF. The CDR3 nucleotides read TGTGCCTGGTACCGACTAGCGGGAGATCGTGAGCAGTTCTTC.

This chain connects TRBV20-1 to TRBJ2-7; a weak D match, TRBD1 (6 bases). V was trimmed by 6 bases and J by 5 bases, leaving 17 bases between them. This CDR3 comprises 13 residues. The germline V gene has CDR1 DFQATT and CDR2 SNEGSKA (reference sequence). The CDR3 nucleotides read TGCAGTGCCAACACAGGGAGAATCAACGAGCAGTACTTC. Residues: CSANTGRINEQYF.

As regards this clonotype: A read error may be the cause here, since a much bigger clone is one base away. The rearrangement joins TRBV11-3 to TRBJ2-5; 11 nucleotides agree with TRBD2. Gene TRBJ2-1 matches the end of the DNA better, so the J call may be wrong. The CDR3 consists of 14 residues. From germline, CDR1 is SGHNT and CDR2 YENEEA. The CDR3 sequence is CASSLASGRNEQFF. The CDR3 nucleotides read TGTGCCAGCAGCTTAGCTAGCGGGAGGAATGAGCAGTTCTTC.

This chain connects TRBV3-1 to TRBJ2-5; D not resolved. The J call is doubtful: the DNA matches TRBJ2-1 better. The CDR3 is 17 amino acids. Per germline, CDR1 LGHDT and CDR2 YNNKEL (reference sequence). The CDR3 sequence is CASSQGILITGHNEQFF. The CDR3, as DNA: TGTGCCAGCAGCCAAGGTATCTTAATAACCGGACACAATGAGCAGTTCTTC.

This clonotype has only a few counts. One end of the junction is discordant with germline, which a read error may explain. The V gene is TRBV7-7, the J gene TRBJ2-1, with D perhaps matching TRBD2 (5 bases). Germline loops: CDR1 SSHAT, CDR2 FNYEAQ (reference sequence). The CDR3 totals 13 residues. The CDR3: CASSPASERRQFF. Here the CDR3 DNA reads TGTGCTAGCAGCCCCGCCTCTGAGCGGCGGCAGTTCTTC.

This clonotype has a handful of counts. This chain uses TRBV10-3 with TRBJ2-3; 9 nucleotides line up with TRBD1. Losses at the gene ends were 9 bases for V and 3 bases for J; bases not matched to a gene: 7. CDR1 is ENHRY and CDR2 is SYGVKD in the germline V gene. The CDR3 is made up of 14 amino acids. CDR3 nucleotide sequence: TGTGCCATTTCCGACAGGGGGTCAACAGATACGCAGTATTTT. This translates into CAISDRGSTDTQYF.